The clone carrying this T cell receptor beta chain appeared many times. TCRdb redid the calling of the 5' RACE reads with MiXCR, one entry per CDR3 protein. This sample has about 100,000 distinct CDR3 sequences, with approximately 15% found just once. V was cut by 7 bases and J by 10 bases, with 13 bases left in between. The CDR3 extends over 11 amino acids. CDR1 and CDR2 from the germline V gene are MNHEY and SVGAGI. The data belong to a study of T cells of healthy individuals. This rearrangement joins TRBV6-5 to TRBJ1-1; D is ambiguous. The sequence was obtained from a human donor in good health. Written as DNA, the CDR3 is TGTGCCAGCAATGGTTGGAATAGAGCTTTCTTT. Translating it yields CASNGWNRAFF.